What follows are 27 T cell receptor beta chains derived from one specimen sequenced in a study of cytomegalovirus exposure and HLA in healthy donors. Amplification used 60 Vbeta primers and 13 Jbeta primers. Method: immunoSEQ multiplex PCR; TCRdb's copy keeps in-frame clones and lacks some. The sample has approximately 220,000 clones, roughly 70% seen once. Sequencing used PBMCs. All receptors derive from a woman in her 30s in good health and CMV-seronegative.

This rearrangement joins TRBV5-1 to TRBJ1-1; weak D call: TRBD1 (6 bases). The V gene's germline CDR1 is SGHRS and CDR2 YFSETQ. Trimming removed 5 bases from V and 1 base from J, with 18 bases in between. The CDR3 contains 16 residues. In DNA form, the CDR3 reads TGCGCCAGCAGTCATTCAGGGGCGAGGGGGAACACTGAAGCTTTCTTT. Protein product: CASSHSGARGNTEAFF.

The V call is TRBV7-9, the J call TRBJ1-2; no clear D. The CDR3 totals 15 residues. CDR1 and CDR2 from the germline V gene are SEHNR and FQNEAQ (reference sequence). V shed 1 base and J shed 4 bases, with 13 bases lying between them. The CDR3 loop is CASSLENSRTYGYTF. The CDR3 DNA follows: TGTGCCAGCAGCTTAGAAAACTCAAGAACCTATGGCTACACCTTC.

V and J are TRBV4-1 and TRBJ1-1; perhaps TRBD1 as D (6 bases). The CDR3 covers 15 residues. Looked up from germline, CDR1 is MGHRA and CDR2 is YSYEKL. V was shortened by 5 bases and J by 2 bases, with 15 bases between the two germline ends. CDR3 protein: CASSEVIQGNTEAFF. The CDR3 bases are TGCGCCAGCAGCGAAGTGATACAGGGTAACACTGAAGCTTTCTTT.

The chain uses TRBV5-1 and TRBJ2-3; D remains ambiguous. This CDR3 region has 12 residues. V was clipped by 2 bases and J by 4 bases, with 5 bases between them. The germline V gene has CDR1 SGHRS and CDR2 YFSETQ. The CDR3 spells CASSFNSDTQYF. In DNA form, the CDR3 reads TGCGCCAGCAGCTTTAACTCAGATACGCAGTATTTT.

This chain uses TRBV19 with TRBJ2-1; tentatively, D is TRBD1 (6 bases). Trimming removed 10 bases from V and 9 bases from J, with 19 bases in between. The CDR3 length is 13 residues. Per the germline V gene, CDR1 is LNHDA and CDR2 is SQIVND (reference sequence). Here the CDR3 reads CATQGREEIEQFF. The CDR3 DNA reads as TGTGCCACTCAGGGGCGAGAGGAGATTGAGCAGTTCTTC.

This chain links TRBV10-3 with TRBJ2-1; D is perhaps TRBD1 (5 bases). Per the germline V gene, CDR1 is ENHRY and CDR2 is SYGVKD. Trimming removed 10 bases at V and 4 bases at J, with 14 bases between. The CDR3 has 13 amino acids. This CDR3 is CATRTRPYNEQFF. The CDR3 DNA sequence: TGTGCCACCAGGACAAGACCTTACAATGAGCAGTTCTTC.

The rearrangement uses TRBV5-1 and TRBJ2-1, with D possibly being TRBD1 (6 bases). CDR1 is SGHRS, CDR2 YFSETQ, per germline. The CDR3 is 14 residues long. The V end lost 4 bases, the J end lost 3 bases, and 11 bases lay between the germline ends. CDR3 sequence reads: CASSSQGGYNEQFF. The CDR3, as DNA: TGCGCCAGCAGCAGTCAAGGGGGCTACAATGAGCAGTTCTTC.

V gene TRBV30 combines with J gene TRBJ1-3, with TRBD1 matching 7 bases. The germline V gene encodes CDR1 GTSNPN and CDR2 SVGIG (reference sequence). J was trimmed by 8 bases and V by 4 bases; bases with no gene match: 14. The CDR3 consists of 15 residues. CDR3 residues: CAWTQGDNHQDTIYF. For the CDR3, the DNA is TGTGCCTGGACCCAGGGGGACAACCATCAAGACACCATATATTTT.

CDR3 bases: TGTGCCAGCAGCTTTCGCACAGGGGCGGAAACTGAAGCTTTCTTT. It codes for CASSFRTGAETEAFF. The V gene is TRBV11-3, the J gene TRBJ1-1; TRBD1 agrees at 7 bases. The V gene's germline CDR1 is SGHNT and CDR2 YENEEA. With 3 bases clipped from V and 5 bases from J, the junction kept 9 bases outside the gene matches. This CDR3 contains 15 residues.

DNA for the CDR3: TGTGCCATCAGCAAAGAGGGGCCCGGGCAGTGGGTGGGGTATGGCTACACCTTC. It yields the protein CAISKEGPGQWVGYGYTF. The chain joins TRBV21-1 to TRBJ1-2; TRBD1 was called by the table and not checked on the DNA. TRBV21-1 is tagged as a pseudogene. The CDR3 consists of 18 residues.

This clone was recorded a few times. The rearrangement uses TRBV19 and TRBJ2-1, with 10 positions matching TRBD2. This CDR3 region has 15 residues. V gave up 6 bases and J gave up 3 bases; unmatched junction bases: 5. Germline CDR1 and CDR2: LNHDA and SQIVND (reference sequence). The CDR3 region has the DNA TGTGCCAGTAGACGGACTAGCGGAAACTACAATGAGCAGTTCTTC. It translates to CASRRTSGNYNEQFF.

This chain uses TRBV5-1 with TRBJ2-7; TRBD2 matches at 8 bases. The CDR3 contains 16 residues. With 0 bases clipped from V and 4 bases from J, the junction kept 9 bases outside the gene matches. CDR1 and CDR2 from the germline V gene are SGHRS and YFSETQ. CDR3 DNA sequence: TGCGCCAGCAGCTTGGAGGGTAGCGGGATAACATACGAGCAGTACTTC. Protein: CASSLEGSGITYEQYF.

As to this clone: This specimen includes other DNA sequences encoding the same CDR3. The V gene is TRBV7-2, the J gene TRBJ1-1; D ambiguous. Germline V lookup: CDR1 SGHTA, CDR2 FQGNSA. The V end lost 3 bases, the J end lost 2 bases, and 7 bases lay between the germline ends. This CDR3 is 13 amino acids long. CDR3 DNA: TGTGCCAGCAGCTTTTCAGTAAACACTGAAGCTTTCTTT. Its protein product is CASSFSVNTEAFF. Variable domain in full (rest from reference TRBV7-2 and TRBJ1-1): GAGVSQSPSNKVTEKGKDVELRCDPISGHTALYWYRQSLGQGLEFLIYFQGNSAPDKSGLPSDRFSAERTGGSVSTLTIQRTQQEDSAVYLCASSFSVNTEAFFGQGTRLTVV.

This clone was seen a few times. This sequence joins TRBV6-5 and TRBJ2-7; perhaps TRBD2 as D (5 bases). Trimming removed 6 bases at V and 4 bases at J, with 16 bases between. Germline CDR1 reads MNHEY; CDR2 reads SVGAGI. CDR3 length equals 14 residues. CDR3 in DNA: TGTGCCAGCAGCCTAGCCCATGGGTTTTACGAGCAGTACTTC. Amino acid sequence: CASSLAHGFYEQYF.

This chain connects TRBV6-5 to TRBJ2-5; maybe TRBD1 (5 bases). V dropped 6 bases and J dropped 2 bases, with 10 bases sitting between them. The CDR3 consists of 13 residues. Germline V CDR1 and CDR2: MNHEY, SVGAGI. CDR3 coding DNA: TGTGCCAGCAGCACCGACAGTCAAGAGACCCAGTACTTC. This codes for CASSTDSQETQYF.

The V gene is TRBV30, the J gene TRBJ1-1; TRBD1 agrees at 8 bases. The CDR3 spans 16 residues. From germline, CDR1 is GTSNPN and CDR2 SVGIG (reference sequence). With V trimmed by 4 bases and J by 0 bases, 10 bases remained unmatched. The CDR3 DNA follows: TGTGCCTGGACCCGGACAGGGAGGAGGATGAACACTGAAGCTTTCTTT. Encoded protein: CAWTRTGRRMNTEAFF.

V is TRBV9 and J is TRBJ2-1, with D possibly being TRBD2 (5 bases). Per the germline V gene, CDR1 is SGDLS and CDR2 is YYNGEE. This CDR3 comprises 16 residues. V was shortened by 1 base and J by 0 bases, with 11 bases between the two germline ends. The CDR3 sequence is CASSVTTTPSYNEQFF. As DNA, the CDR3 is TGTGCCAGCAGCGTAACGACTACCCCCTCCTACAATGAGCAGTTCTTC.

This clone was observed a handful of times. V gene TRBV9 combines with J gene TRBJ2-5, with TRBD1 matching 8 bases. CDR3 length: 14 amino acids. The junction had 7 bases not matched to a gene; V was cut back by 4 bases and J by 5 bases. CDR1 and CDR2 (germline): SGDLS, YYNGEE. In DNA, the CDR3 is TGTGCCAGCAGCACGCGGACAGGGAGGGAGACCCAGTACTTC. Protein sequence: CASSTRTGRETQYF.

As DNA, the CDR3 is TGTGCCAGCAGCTTGGACTTAGGCAGGTCGGCCGAGCAGTACTTC. As protein: CASSLDLGRSAEQYF. V is TRBV5-5 and J is TRBJ2-7; D is ambiguous. The V and J ends lost 0 bases and 6 bases respectively, with 16 bases between them. This CDR3 spans 15 amino acids. Germline CDR1 SGHKS, CDR2 YYEKEE (reference sequence).

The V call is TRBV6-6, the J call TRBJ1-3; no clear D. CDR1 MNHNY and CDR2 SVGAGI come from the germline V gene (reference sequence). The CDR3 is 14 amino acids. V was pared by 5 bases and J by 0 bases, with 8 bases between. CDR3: CASSPGFSGNTIYF. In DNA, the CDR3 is TGTGCCAGCAGTCCGGGATTCTCTGGAAACACCATATATTTT.

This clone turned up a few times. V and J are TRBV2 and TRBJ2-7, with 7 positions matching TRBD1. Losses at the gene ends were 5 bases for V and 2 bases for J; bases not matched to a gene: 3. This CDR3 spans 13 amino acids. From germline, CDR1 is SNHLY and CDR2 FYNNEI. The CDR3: CASSFDRAYEQYF. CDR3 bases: TGTGCCAGCAGTTTTGACAGGGCCTACGAGCAGTACTTC.

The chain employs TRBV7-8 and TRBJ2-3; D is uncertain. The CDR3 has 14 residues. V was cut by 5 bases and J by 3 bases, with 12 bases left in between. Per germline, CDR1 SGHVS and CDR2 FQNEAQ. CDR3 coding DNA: TGTGCCAGCAGCGCAAGTGAGACTACAGATACGCAGTATTTT. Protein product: CASSASETTDTQYF.

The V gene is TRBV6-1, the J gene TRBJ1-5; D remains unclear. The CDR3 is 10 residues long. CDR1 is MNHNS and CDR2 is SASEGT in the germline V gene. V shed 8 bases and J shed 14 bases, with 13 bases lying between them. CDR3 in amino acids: CASARILKHF. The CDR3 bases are TGTGCCAGCGCGAGGATCCTGAAGCATTTT.

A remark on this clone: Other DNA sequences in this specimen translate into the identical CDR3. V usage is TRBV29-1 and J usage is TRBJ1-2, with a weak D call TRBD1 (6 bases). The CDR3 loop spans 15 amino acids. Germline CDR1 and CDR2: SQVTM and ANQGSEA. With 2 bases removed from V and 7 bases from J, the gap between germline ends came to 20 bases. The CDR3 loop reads CSVEPLTGGRGGYTF. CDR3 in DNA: TGCAGCGTTGAACCGTTAACCGGGGGGCGAGGTGGCTACACCTTC.

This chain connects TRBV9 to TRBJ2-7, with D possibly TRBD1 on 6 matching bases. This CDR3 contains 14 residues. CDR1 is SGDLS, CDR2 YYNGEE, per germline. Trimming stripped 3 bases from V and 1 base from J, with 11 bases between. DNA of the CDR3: TGTGCCAGCAGCGCGACAGGTGGGTCCTACGAGCAGTACTTC. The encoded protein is CASSATGGSYEQYF.

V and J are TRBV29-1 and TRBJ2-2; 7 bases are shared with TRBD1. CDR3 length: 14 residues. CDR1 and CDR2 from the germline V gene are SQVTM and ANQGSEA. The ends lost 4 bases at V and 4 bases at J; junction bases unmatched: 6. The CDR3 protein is CSVARDRATGELFF. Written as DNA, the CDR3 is TGCAGCGTTGCCAGAGACAGGGCCACCGGGGAGCTGTTTTTT.

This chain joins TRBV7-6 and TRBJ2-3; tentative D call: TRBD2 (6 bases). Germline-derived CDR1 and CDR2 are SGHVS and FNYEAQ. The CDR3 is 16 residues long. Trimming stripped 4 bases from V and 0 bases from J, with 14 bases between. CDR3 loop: CASSSSSSGSTDTQYF. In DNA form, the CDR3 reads TGTGCCAGCAGCTCTTCCTCCAGCGGGAGCACAGATACGCAGTATTTT.